This entry lists 15 T cell receptor beta chains sequenced from one sample in a study of blood T cell repertoires in COVID-19. The assay was immunoSEQ multiplex PCR, and TCRdb's table has in-frame clones only and misses some. The sample records approximately 260,000 clones, over 80% being singletons. Sequencing input: PBMCs or T cells enriched from blood (not recorded which). These receptor sequences come from a woman in her late teens or twenties who had recovered from COVID-19.

This clone occurred once. This chain connects TRBV29-1 to TRBJ1-1; D gene ambiguous. Germline-derived CDR1 and CDR2 are SQVTM and ANQGSEA. The CDR3 runs 12 residues. V lost 5 bases and J 3 bases, leaving 10 bases between the germline ends. DNA for the CDR3: TGCAGCGTTTTATTATTTTACACTGAAGCTTTCTTT. This sequence encodes CSVLLFYTEAFF.

In the case of this clone: At one end, the junction sequence differs from germline, possibly due to a read error. This chain links TRBV7-7 with TRBJ2-1; 13 bases fit TRBD2. Germline-derived CDR1 and CDR2 are SSHAT and FNYEAQ (reference sequence). This CDR3 has 15 amino acids. CDR3 sequence (DNA): TGTGCTAGCAGACAAGGGACTAGCGGGAAGGATGAGCAGTTCTTC. This encodes CASRQGTSGKDEQFF.

The rearrangement uses TRBV21-1 and TRBJ2-7; the table's D gene call, TRBD2, was not cross checked with the DNA. TRBV21-1 is a documented pseudogene. This CDR3 has 16 amino acids. CDR3 sequence: CASSKWKGGRLYEQYF. In nucleotides, the CDR3 is TGTGCCAGCAGCAAATGGAAGGGGGGGCGCCTCTACGAGCAGTACTTC.

The chain links TRBV6-6 to TRBJ2-7, with TRBD2 as a possible D gene (6 bases). CDR1 and CDR2 from the germline V gene are MNHNY and SVGAGI (reference sequence). V gave up 5 bases and J gave up 3 bases, with 17 bases separating them. The CDR3 extends over 15 amino acids. CDR3 DNA sequence: TGTGCCAGCAGTCCAAGCCCTACCGGGAGCTACGAGCAGTACTTC. As protein: CASSPSPTGSYEQYF.

Regarding this clone: Other nucleotide sequences from this sample produce the same CDR3. This chain uses TRBV5-1 with TRBJ1-6; the match to TRBD1 covers 8 bases. CDR3 length: 14 amino acids. Germline V gives CDR1 SGHRS, CDR2 YFSETQ. J gave up 7 bases and V 4 bases, and 4 bases lay outside the gene matches. In nucleotides, the CDR3 is TGCGCCAGCAGCCCTGGACAGGGAAATTCACCCCTCCACTTT. Encoded protein: CASSPGQGNSPLHF.

V gene TRBV6-2 or TRBV6-3 combines with J gene TRBJ2-2, with 10 bases that match TRBD1. CDR1 and CDR2 (germline): MNHEY, SVGEGT. V was pared by 5 bases and J by 3 bases, with 3 bases of the junction left unmatched. The CDR3 consists of 15 residues. CDR3 bases: TGTGCCAGCAGTGACAGGGGGCGCGACACCGGGGAGCTGTTTTTT. Translation gives CASSDRGRDTGELFF.

J is TRBJ1-1 and V is TRBV3-1 (or the pseudogene TRBV3-2), with TRBD1 matching 10 bases. CDR1 and CDR2 from the germline V gene are LGHDT and YNNKEL (reference sequence). CDR3 length: 15 residues. With V trimmed by 3 bases and J by 0 bases, 1 base remained unmatched. CDR3 protein: CASSQTGGLNTEAFF. DNA for the CDR3: TGTGCCAGCAGCCAGACAGGGGGCCTGAACACTGAAGCTTTCTTT.

V is TRBV7-2 and J is TRBJ1-2; 7 nucleotides align to TRBD1. CDR1 is SGHTA, CDR2 FQGNSA, per germline. This CDR3 region has 14 residues. Germline trimming cut 5 bases from V and 3 bases from J; bases unmatched to any gene: 6. The CDR3 bases are TGTGCCAGCAGCCCGGACAGGACCTACTATGGCTACACCTTC. It codes for CASSPDRTYYGYTF.

The chain is built from TRBV7-3 and TRBJ2-1, with 8 bases lining up with TRBD2. V lost 2 bases to trimming and J lost 4 bases; unmatched junction nucleotides: 7. Germline assignment: CDR1 SGHTA and CDR2 FQGTGA. The CDR3 length is 16 residues. DNA for the CDR3: TGTGCCAGCAGCTTATTTGGGACTAGAGGGTACAATGAGCAGTTCTTC. Translating gives CASSLFGTRGYNEQFF.

Remarks on this clone: One end of the junction is discordant with germline, which a read error may explain. This chain joins TRBV20-1 and TRBJ1-2; D is uncertain. The CDR3 length is 12 residues. Germline V CDR1 and CDR2: DFQATT, SNEGSKA (reference sequence). The CDR3 DNA sequence: TGCAGTGCTAGTTTTCTCACCCAGGAACCCTTCTTC. Encoded protein: CSASFLTQEPFF.

The V and J genes are TRBV15 and TRBJ1-1; the match to TRBD1 covers 10 bases. The CDR3 runs 16 residues. Germline CDR1 is LNHNV and CDR2 is YYDKDF (reference sequence). Trimming removed 0 bases from V and 4 bases from J; junction bases left unmatched: 5. The CDR3 nucleotides read TGTGCCACCAGCAGAGATCACCGGGACAGGGGCACTGAAGCTTTCTTT. Amino acid sequence: CATSRDHRDRGTEAFF.

The count of this clone is one. The chain combines TRBV5-8 with TRBJ2-5; D possibly corresponds to TRBD1 (6 bases). CDR3 length: 16 amino acids. CDR1 and CDR2 from the germline V gene are SGHTS and YDEGEE. V gave up 4 bases and J gave up 3 bases, with 19 bases separating them. CDR3 coding DNA: TGTGCCAGCAGCCCGGGCCGGACAGCGGCCGAAGAGACCCAGTACTTC. Translating gives CASSPGRTAAEETQYF. The full variable domain, with the rest looked up from reference TRBV5-8 and TRBJ2-5, is EAGVTQSPTHLIKTRGQQATLRCSPISGHTSVYWYQQALGLGLQFLLWYDEGEERNRGNFPPRFSGRQFPNYSSELNVNALELEDSALYLCASSPGRTAAEETQYFGPGTRLLVL.

V is TRBV28 and J is TRBJ2-7; weak D call: TRBD2 (5 bases). CDR1 is MDHEN and CDR2 is SYDVKM in the germline V gene. The V gene lost 3 bases and the J gene lost 6 bases, with 12 bases spanning the gap. CDR3 length equals 13 residues. The CDR3 loop is CASSLGSPTEQYF. CDR3 coding DNA: TGTGCCAGCAGTTTGGGGAGCCCCACCGAGCAGTACTTC.

This chain uses TRBV9 with TRBJ2-1; 7 bases agree with TRBD2. Germline assignment: CDR1 SGDLS and CDR2 YYNGEE. With 3 bases clipped from V and 4 bases from J, the junction kept 10 bases outside the gene matches. CDR3 length: 16 residues. The CDR3 region is CASSGLGGRRYNEQFF. In DNA, the CDR3 is TGTGCCAGCAGCGGACTAGGCGGGAGAAGATACAATGAGCAGTTCTTC.

The count of this clone is one. The V and J genes are TRBV19 and TRBJ1-2; 10 positions agree with TRBD1. Germline V gene lookup returns CDR1 LNHDA and CDR2 SQIVND (reference sequence). This CDR3 is 16 amino acids long. The V gene end was trimmed by 5 bases and the J gene end by 4 bases; junction bases not matched to a gene: 10. The CDR3 DNA reads TGTGCCAGTAGTTCTCCCGGGACAGGGGACTTCTATGGCTACACCTTC. This encodes CASSSPGTGDFYGYTF.